This entry concerns a single T cell receptor (beta chain). What it recognizes is unknown. There are 12 residues in the CDR3. Trimming removed 5 bases from V and 11 bases from J; junction bases left unmatched: 7. From germline, CDR1 is MNHNY and CDR2 SVGAGI (reference sequence). TCRdb keeps only in-frame clones here, not all; method: immunoSEQ multiplex PCR. The sample holds some 90,000 clones, roughly 90% seen once. This record belongs to a study of cytomegalovirus exposure and HLA in healthy donors. Study-wide points: The authors listed roughly 150 TCR beta chains as cytomegalovirus-associated.

The specimen was PBMCs. This clonotype originated in a man aged 18 to 30 in good health and CMV-seropositive. The V gene is TRBV6-6, the J gene TRBJ1-2; the match to TRBD1 covers 8 bases. The DNA of the CDR3 is TGTGCCAGCAGTCACTGGACAGGGCAGTACACCTTC. Translating it yields CASSHWTGQYTF.